A single sample is the source of the 10 T cell receptor beta chains below, sequenced in a study of vaccination and CD4 T cells after COVID-19. Treatment denoted: approximately 10-day PBMC culture with coronavirus spike peptide pools or control peptides (ViraFEST assay). What these receptors recognize is not known. Cultured CD4+ T-cell DNA underwent Oncomine TCR Beta short-read sequencing. TCRdb re-derived calls from the PCR reads in MiXCR, one entry per CDR3 protein. This sample carries around 6,300 distinct CDR3 sequences, roughly 79% of them seen once, and the ten largest clones take around 19%. The source material was CD4+ T cells from blood, cultured in vitro. The source of these receptors is a human donor who had recovered from COVID-19.

The V call is TRBV7-8, the J call TRBJ1-5; 10 nucleotides line up with TRBD1. Germline-derived CDR1 and CDR2 are SGHVS and FQNEAQ. The CDR3 has 16 residues. J was trimmed by 0 bases and V by 3 bases; bases with no gene match: 2. CDR3 nucleotides: TGTGCCAGCAGCTTGGGGACAGGGGCTAGCAATCAGCCCCAGCATTTT. Residues: CASSLGTGASNQPQHF.

This clonotype was seen a handful of times. The J gene is TRBJ1-2, the V gene TRBV27; the D is unclear. The CDR3 sequence is 13 residues long. Germline CDR1 reads MNHEY; CDR2 reads SMNVEV (reference sequence). Trimming left V 4 bases short and J 4 bases short, with 10 bases between. The CDR3 DNA reads TGTGCCAGCAGTTCCCAGGACGGCTATGGCTACACCTTC. This sequence encodes CASSSQDGYGYTF.

This chain uses TRBV6-7 with TRBJ2-4, with a weak D call TRBD2 (5 bases). TRBV6-7 is an ORF; its function is uncertain. This CDR3 has 17 residues. Trimming took off 2 bases at V and 0 bases at J, with 14 bases between the two ends. DNA for the CDR3: TGTGCCAGCAGTTACCCCGAGGGTCCTGTAGCCAAAAACATTCAGTACTTC. Protein sequence: CASSYPEGPVAKNIQYF.

This rearrangement joins TRBV5-1 to TRBJ2-2; D is undetermined. Trimming left V 2 bases short and J 2 bases short, with 1 base between. The germline V gene has CDR1 SGHRS and CDR2 YFSETQ. The CDR3 extends over 12 amino acids. CDR3 DNA: TGCGCCAGCAGCTTCAACACCGGGGAGCTGTTTTTT. Protein: CASSFNTGELFF.

The chain combines TRBV7-6 with TRBJ2-2; D ambiguous. The germline CDR1 and CDR2 sequences are SGHVS and FNYEAQ. V was cut by 5 bases and J by 6 bases, with 19 bases left in between. CDR3 length: 16 residues. In DNA form, the CDR3 reads TGTGCCAGCAGCCTACAGATTGCCGGTAACGCCGGGGAGCTGTTTTTT. This translates into CASSLQIAGNAGELFF.

In DNA form, the CDR3 reads TGCAGTGCTAGAGAGCCACTGGGGGGCCCTAAGGCTTTCTTT. Translating it yields CSAREPLGGPKAFF. The chain links TRBV20-1 to TRBJ1-1; TRBD1 is a possible D gene (6 bases). Trimming shortened V by 0 bases and J by 11 bases, and 19 bases separated the two germline ends. Germline CDR1 and CDR2: DFQATT and SNEGSKA (reference sequence). The CDR3 is 14 residues long.

The V gene is TRBV20-1, the J gene TRBJ1-6; possible D gene TRBD1, 5 bases. The germline CDR1 and CDR2 sequences are DFQATT and SNEGSKA (reference sequence). V was shortened by 2 bases and J by 6 bases, with 11 bases between the two germline ends. The CDR3 totals 14 residues. The CDR3 nucleotides are TGCAGTGCTAGATGGGGGGTACCTAATTCACCCCTCCACTTT. Amino acid sequence: CSARWGVPNSPLHF.

This clonotype came up once. The genes are TRBV10-1 and TRBJ1-1; the match to TRBD1 covers 8 bases. The trim removed 1 base at V and 2 bases at J, leaving 6 bases unmatched. This CDR3 spans 16 amino acids. Germline assignment: CDR1 WNHNN and CDR2 SYGVQD (reference sequence). CDR3 protein: CASSEFQGAENTEAFF. The CDR3 nucleotides read TGCGCCAGCAGTGAGTTCCAGGGGGCAGAAAACACTGAAGCTTTCTTT.

V and J are TRBV5-4 and TRBJ2-3; 14 positions agree with TRBD2. Germline lookup yields CDR1 SGHNT and CDR2 YYREEE (reference sequence). The V and J ends lost 4 bases and 3 bases, in that order; junction bases with no gene match: 4. The CDR3 sequence is 16 residues long. This chain's CDR3 is CASSRGLAGATDTQYF. The DNA for the CDR3 is TGTGCCAGCAGCCGGGGACTAGCGGGGGCAACAGATACGCAGTATTTT.

This clonotype is large within its sample. CDR3 sequence: CASIPPGSGTQYF. The DNA for the CDR3 is TGTGCCAGCATCCCCCCCGGTTCTGGAACGCAGTATTTT. This chain links TRBV12-3 or TRBV12-4 with TRBJ2-3; D is unclear. The CDR3 contains 13 residues. V gave up 7 bases and J gave up 9 bases, with 17 bases separating them.